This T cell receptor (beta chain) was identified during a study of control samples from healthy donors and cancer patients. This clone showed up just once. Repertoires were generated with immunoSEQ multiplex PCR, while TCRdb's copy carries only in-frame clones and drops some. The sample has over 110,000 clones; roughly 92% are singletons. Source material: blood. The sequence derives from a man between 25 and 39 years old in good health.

CDR3 residues: CASSLYPLLPYNEQFF. The CDR3 DNA reads TGTGCCAGCTCACTTTACCCACTTTTACCGTACAATGAGCAGTTCTTC. The chain combines TRBV18 with TRBJ2-1; D is ambiguous. Germline-derived CDR1 and CDR2 are KGHSH and LQKENI. The CDR3 loop spans 16 amino acids. The V gene lost 4 bases and the J gene lost 4 bases, with 17 bases spanning the gap. The full variable domain, completed using reference TRBV18 and TRBJ2-1, is NAGVMQNPRHLVRRRGQEARLRCSPMKGHSHVYWYRQLPEEGLKFMVYLQKENIIDESGMPKERFSAEFPKEGPSILRIQQVVRGDSAAYFCASSLYPLLPYNEQFFGPGTRLTVL.